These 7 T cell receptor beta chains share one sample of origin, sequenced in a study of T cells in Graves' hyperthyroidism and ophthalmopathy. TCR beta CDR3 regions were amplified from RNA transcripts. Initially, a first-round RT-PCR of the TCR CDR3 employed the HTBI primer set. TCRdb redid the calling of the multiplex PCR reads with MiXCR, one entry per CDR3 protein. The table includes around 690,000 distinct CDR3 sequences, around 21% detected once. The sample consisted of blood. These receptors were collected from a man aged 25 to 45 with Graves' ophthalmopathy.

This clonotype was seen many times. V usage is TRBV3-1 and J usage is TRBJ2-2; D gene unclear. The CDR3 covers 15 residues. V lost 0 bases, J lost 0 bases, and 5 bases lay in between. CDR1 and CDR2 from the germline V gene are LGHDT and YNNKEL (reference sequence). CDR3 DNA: TGTGCCAGCAGCCAAGAACCTTCGAACACCGGGGAGCTGTTTTTT. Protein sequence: CASSQEPSNTGELFF.

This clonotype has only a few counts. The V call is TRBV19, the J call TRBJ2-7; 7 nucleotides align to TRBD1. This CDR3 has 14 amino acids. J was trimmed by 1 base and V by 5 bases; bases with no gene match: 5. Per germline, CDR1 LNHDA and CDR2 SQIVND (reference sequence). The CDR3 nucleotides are TGTGCCAGTAGTCAACGGACAGGATCCTACGAGCAGTACTTC. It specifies CASSQRTGSYEQYF.

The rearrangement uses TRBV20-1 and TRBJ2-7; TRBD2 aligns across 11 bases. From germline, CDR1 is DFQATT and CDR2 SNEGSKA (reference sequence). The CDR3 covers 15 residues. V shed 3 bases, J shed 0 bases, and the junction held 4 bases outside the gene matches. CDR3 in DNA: TGCAGTGCTAGGAGACTAGCGGGGTTCTCCTACGAGCAGTACTTC. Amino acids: CSARRLAGFSYEQYF.

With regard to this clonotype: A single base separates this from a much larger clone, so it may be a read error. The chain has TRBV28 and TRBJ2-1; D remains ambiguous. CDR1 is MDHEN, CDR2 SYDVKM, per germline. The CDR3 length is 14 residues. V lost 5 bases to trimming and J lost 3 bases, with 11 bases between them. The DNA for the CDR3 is TGTGCCAGCAGTCGAGGAGCACACTACAATGAGCAGTTCTTC. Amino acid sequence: CASSRGAHYNEQFF.

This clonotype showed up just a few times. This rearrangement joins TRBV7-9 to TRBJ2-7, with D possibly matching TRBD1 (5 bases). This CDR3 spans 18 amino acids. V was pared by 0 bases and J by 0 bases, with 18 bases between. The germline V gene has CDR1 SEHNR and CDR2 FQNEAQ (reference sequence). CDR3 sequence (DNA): TGTGCCAGCAGCTTAGCTTTTGCAGCAGGGCTCAACTCCTACGAGCAGTACTTC. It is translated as CASSLAFAAGLNSYEQYF.

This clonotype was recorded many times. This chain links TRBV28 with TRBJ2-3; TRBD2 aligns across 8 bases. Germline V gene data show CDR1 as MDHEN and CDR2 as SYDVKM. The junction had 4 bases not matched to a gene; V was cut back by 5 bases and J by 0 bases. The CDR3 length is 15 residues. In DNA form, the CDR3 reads TGTGCCAGCAGTAGCGGGGGAACTAGCACAGATACGCAGTATTTT. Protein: CASSSGGTSTDTQYF.

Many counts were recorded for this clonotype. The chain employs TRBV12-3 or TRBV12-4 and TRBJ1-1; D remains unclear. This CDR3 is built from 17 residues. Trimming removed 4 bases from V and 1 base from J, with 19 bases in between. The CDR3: CASSSSGPPTGNTEAFF. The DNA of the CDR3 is TGTGCCAGCAGTTCCTCCGGGCCTCCGACGGGGAACACTGAAGCTTTCTTT.